These T cell receptor beta chains were read from a single sample in a study of CD8+ T cells in alopecia areata. Sequencing used immunoSEQ multiplex PCR; TCRdb keeps in-frame clones, though not all of them. There are 200,000 to 250,000 clones in the sample; around 66% occur only once, and 4% to 5% lies in the top ten. The source was CD4+ T cells sorted from blood, collected at week 4, from a patient treated with tofacitinib. The receptors stem from a human donor with alopecia areata. Each CDR3 is given with its conserved first and last residue. D genes are given only for firm matches. Only some rows state a clone size, as once, few, many or a class for expanded clones.

size: -; D: -; V: TRBV5-6; J: TRBJ2-5; CDR3: CASSRPGGAGQETQYF
size: once; D: TRBD1; V: TRBV25-1; J: TRBJ1-6; CDR3: CASWTGGDSPLHF
size: -; D: -; V: TRBV13; J: TRBJ2-1; CDR3: CASSLAFPNEQFF
size: -; D: -; V: TRBV6-6; J: TRBJ2-5; CDR3: CASSSREETQYF
size: -; D: -; V: TRBV15; J: TRBJ2-7; CDR3: CATSRGDLAYEQYF
size: -; D: -; V: TRBV30; J: TRBJ1-5; CDR3: CAWRPGGNQPQHF
size: -; D: -; V: TRBV15; J: TRBJ2-1; CDR3: CATSGYRVGNEQFF
size: -; D: -; V: TRBV6-5; J: TRBJ2-7; CDR3: CASSPWGSRYEQYF
size: -; D: TRBD2; V: TRBV14; J: TRBJ2-2; CDR3: CASSQGPSGEAIGTGELFF
size: -; D: -; V: TRBV29-1; J: TRBJ2-2; CDR3: CSVESGWGTGELFF
size: -; D: -; V: TRBV6-5; J: TRBJ1-1; CDR3: CASSYVGYTEAFF
size: -; D: -; V: TRBV29-1; J: TRBJ2-7; CDR3: CSVGTSYEQYF
size: few; D: TRBD1; V: TRBV20-1; J: TRBJ1-6; CDR3: CSAPDRASLHF
size: few; D: -; V: TRBV6-6; J: TRBJ2-2; CDR3: CASRRGALGGELFF
size: -; D: TRBD1; V: TRBV19; J: TRBJ1-1; CDR3: CASSTKQGRTEAFF
size: -; D: -; V: TRBV5-1; J: TRBJ1-5; CDR3: CASSLTLNQPQHF
size: few; D: -; V: TRBV25-1; J: TRBJ2-3; CDR3: CASRSWDTQYF
size: -; D: -; V: TRBV11-3; J: TRBJ1-1; CDR3: CASSRGGDTEAFF
size: few; D: TRBD2; V: TRBV5-1; J: TRBJ2-3; CDR3: CASSLAGGATSTDTQYF
size: once; D: -; V: TRBV7-2; J: TRBJ1-4; CDR3: CASSFGQFATNEKLFF
size: few; D: -; V: TRBV7-2; J: TRBJ2-1; CDR3: CASSPTDYNEQFF
size: -; D: -; V: TRBV30; J: TRBJ1-5; CDR3: CAWSVLYQPQHF
size: -; D: -; V: TRBV30; J: TRBJ2-5; CDR3: CAWSTWETQYF
size: -; D: -; V: TRBV25-1; J: TRBJ1-2; CDR3: CASSVAENYGYTF
size: -; D: -; V: TRBV7-2; J: TRBJ1-5; CDR3: CASSLSSSNQPQHF
size: -; D: -; V: TRBV29-1; J: TRBJ2-5; CDR3: CSVALGPETQYF
size: -; D: -; V: TRBV18; J: TRBJ1-6; CDR3: CASSPRSGRSPLHF
size: -; D: -; V: TRBV30; J: TRBJ1-3; CDR3: CAWRSSVTIYF
size: -; D: TRBD2; V: TRBV30; J: TRBJ2-5; CDR3: CAWRRGLGVETQYF
size: -; D: -; V: TRBV2; J: TRBJ1-1; CDR3: CASLKGVNTEAFF
size: -; D: -; V: TRBV29-1; J: TRBJ2-5; CDR3: CSVEVVRAETQYF
size: few; D: -; V: TRBV6-5; J: TRBJ2-5; CDR3: CASSWPGEETQYF
size: -; D: -; V: TRBV10-3; J: TRBJ2-3; CDR3: CAISESTSGRPDTQYF
size: -; D: TRBD1; V: TRBV5-1; J: TRBJ1-4; CDR3: CASSIGTGYEKLFF
size: few; D: -; V: TRBV29-1; J: TRBJ1-1; CDR3: CSVEKGGVNTEAFF
size: -; D: TRBD1; V: TRBV10-3; J: TRBJ1-2; CDR3: CASIGGTGQSSLTF
size: -; D: -; V: TRBV7-2; J: TRBJ1-6; CDR3: CASSPRWTDSPLHF
size: few; D: -; V: TRBV6-1; J: TRBJ2-1; CDR3: CASIAARGLSYNEQFF
size: -; D: -; V: TRBV4-1; J: TRBJ1-4; CDR3: CASSQEPLGGKRDEKLFF
size: -; D: TRBD2; V: TRBV7-2; J: TRBJ2-5; CDR3: CASSFDSNLLAGVETQYF
size: -; D: -; V: TRBV12-5; J: TRBJ2-1; CDR3: CASGLPGQDNEQFF
size: few; D: TRBD2; V: TRBV7-6; J: TRBJ2-7; CDR3: CASSLGTRFEQYF
size: -; D: TRBD1; V: TRBV7-8; J: TRBJ1-2; CDR3: CASSATGGLGGYTF